This is a list of T cell receptor beta chains from one sample in a study of B cell selection in AIRE deficiency. Assay used: immunoSEQ multiplex PCR; TCRdb lists only in-frame clones, some missing. The sample carries 21,000 or so clones, 95% to 98% recorded once. The sequencing sample was made of conventional CD4+ T cells sorted from PBMCs. The source is a human donor with AIRE deficiency. CDR3s include the opening cysteine and the closing phenylalanine or tryptophan. D genes are given only for firm matches. The listing skips clone size in some rows; elsewhere it reads once, few, many or a size class.

CASGVRLGGYTF	TGTGCCAGCGGGGTCCGCTTAGGGGGCTACACCTTC	TRBJ1-2	.	.	TRBV4-2
CASSVTGKGTEAFF	TGTGCCAGCAGTGTGACAGGGAAGGGCACTGAAGCTTTCTTT	TRBJ1-1	.	TRBD1	TRBV25-1
CASSLSSGRASSYNEQFF	TGCGCCAGCAGCCTTAGTAGCGGGAGGGCCAGCTCCTACAATGAGCAGTTCTTC	TRBJ2-1	.	TRBD2	TRBV5-1
CASSPGRAGGVTDTQYF	TGTGCCAGCAGCCCCGGACGGGCGGGGGGGGTCACAGATACGCAGTATTTT	TRBJ2-3	.	TRBD2	TRBV7-2
CASSTRTDTQYF	TGTGCCAGCAGCACTAGGACAGATACGCAGTATTTT	TRBJ2-3	.	.	TRBV7-2
CASSLVKGLGYSNQPQHF	TGTGCCAGCAGCTTGGTGAAGGGGTTGGGCTATAGCAATCAGCCCCAGCATTTT	TRBJ1-5	once	.	TRBV5-8
CASSPRGTGASSYNEQFF	TGTGCCAGCAGCCCCCGCGGTACAGGGGCGTCTTCCTACAATGAGCAGTTCTTC	TRBJ2-1	once	TRBD1	TRBV7-9
CASSVTDMNTEAFF	TGTGCCAGCAGTGTCACAGATATGAACACTGAAGCTTTCTTT	TRBJ1-1	.	.	TRBV2
CASKGLGAFF	TGCGCCAGCAAAGGCTTGGGAGCTTTCTTT	TRBJ1-1	.	.	TRBV5-1
CASTREPTSGSFEQYF	TGTGCCAGCACCAGAGAACCTACTAGCGGGAGCTTCGAGCAGTACTTC	TRBJ2-7	.	TRBD2	TRBV7-2
CASSPGTSGGEAEQYF	TGTGCCAGCAGCCCCGGGACTAGCGGAGGAGAGGCCGAGCAGTACTTC	TRBJ2-7	.	TRBD2	TRBV4-2
CASRRWLAVNNEQFF	TGTGCCAGCAGACGATGGCTAGCGGTTAACAATGAGCAGTTCTTC	TRBJ2-1	.	TRBD2	TRBV27
CASSVALHSTDTQYF	TGTGCCAGCAGCGTAGCCTTACACAGCACAGATACGCAGTATTTT	TRBJ2-3	.	.	TRBV9
CASSTAGGHEKLFF	TGTGCCAGCAGCACCGCCGGGGGCCACGAAAAACTGTTTTTT	TRBJ1-4	.	.	TRBV6-6
CAISVTGGSDSPLHF	TGTGCCATCAGTGTGACAGGGGGATCGGATTCACCCCTCCACTTT	TRBJ1-6	.	TRBD1	TRBV10-3
CASSPLQSTDTQYF	TGTGCCAGCTCACCACTCCAGTCTACAGATACGCAGTATTTT	TRBJ2-3	.	.	TRBV18
CASSIRGSNQPQHF	TGTGCCAGTAGTATAAGGGGGAGCAATCAGCCCCAGCATTTT	TRBJ1-5	.	.	TRBV19
CATSRGPTDNYGYTF	TGTGCCACCAGCAGAGGACCGACGGATAACTATGGCTACACCTTC	TRBJ1-2	once	.	TRBV15
CASSVDARGDNQPQHF	TGTGCCAGCAGCGTAGATGCGCGGGGGGACAATCAGCCCCAGCATTTT	TRBJ1-5	.	.	TRBV9
CASSYSSNSPLHF	TGTGCCAGCAGTTACTCGAGTAATTCACCCCTCCACTTT	TRBJ1-6	.	.	TRBV6-5
CASSPAWVYEQYF	TGTGCCAGCAGCCCCGCTTGGGTCTACGAGCAGTACTTC	TRBJ2-7	once	.	TRBV11-3
CATSRRTQGSSYNSPLHF	TGTGCCACCAGCCGAAGGACCCAGGGGAGCTCCTATAATTCACCCCTCCACTTT	TRBJ1-6	.	.	TRBV15
CTSSLTSGPTDTQYF	TGCACCAGCAGCCTTACTAGCGGGCCCACAGATACGCAGTATTTT	TRBJ2-3	.	.	TRBV1
CASRSLTGTYEQYF	TGCGCCAGCAGGTCCCTGACAGGAACCTACGAGCAGTACTTC	TRBJ2-7	once	.	TRBV5-1
CASSLGRNQPQHF	TGTGCCAGCAGCTTAGGGAGGAATCAGCCCCAGCATTTT	TRBJ1-5	.	.	TRBV11-3
CASRGGDEQFF	TGTGCCTCGAGGGGCGGTGATGAGCAGTTCTTC	TRBJ2-1	.	.	TRBV6-6
CATSSGGHTGELFF	TGCGCCACCTCTAGCGGGGGCCACACCGGGGAGCTGTTTTTT	TRBJ2-2	.	TRBD2	TRBV10-2
CASSLDFSSYEQYF	TGTGCCAGCAGCCTAGACTTCTCCTCCTACGAGCAGTACTTC	TRBJ2-7	.	.	TRBV7-8
CATLYVATNEKLFF	TGTGCCACTCTCTACGTCGCAACTAATGAAAAACTGTTTTTT	TRBJ1-4	.	.	TRBV6-1
CASSQAFSLAKNIQYF	TGTGCCAGCAGCCAAGCCTTCTCTTTAGCCAAAAACATTCAGTACTTC	TRBJ2-4	.	.	TRBV14
CASSPGTGQETQYF	TGTGCCAGCAGTCCCGGGACAGGGCAAGAGACCCAGTACTTC	TRBJ2-5	.	TRBD1	TRBV28
CASFDTGGPYYNEQFF	TGTGCCAGCTTTGACACCGGAGGGCCTTACTACAATGAGCAGTTCTTC	TRBJ2-1	.	.	TRBV6-6
CASSLGNYNSPLHF	TGTGCCAGCAGTTTGGGGAACTATAATTCACCCCTCCACTTT	TRBJ1-6	once	.	TRBV27
CSGCNQYNEQFF	TGCAGCGGCTGCAATCAGTACAATGAGCAGTTCTTC	TRBJ2-1	.	.	TRBV29-1